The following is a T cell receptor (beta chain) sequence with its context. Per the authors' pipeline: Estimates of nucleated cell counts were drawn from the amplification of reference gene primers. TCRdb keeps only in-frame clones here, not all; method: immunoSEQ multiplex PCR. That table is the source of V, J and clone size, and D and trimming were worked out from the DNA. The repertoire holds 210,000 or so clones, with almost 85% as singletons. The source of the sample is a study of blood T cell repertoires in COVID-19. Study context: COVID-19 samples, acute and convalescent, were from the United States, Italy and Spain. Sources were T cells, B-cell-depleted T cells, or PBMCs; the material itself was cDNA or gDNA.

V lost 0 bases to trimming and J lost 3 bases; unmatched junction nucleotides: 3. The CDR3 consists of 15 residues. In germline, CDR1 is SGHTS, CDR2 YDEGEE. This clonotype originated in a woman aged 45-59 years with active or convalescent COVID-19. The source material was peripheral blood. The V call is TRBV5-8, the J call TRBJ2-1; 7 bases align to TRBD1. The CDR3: CASSLDRGNYNEQFF. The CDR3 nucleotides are TGTGCCAGCAGCTTGGACAGGGGAAACTACAATGAGCAGTTCTTC.